These 3 T cell receptor beta chains were sequenced from one sample in a study of blood T cell repertoires in COVID-19. Repertoires were generated with immunoSEQ multiplex PCR, while TCRdb's copy carries only in-frame clones and drops some. The sample carries 20,000 to 25,000 clones, 65% to 90% recorded once. Sequencing input: peripheral blood. These TCRs come from a man between 65 and 80 years old with acute or convalescent COVID-19.

The CDR3, as DNA: TGTGCCAGCAGCGTAGGGGAGCGCGGGTACGAGCAGTACTTC. Translating it yields CASSVGERGYEQYF. This chain links TRBV9 with TRBJ2-7; possibly TRBD2 for D (5 bases). V lost 0 bases, J lost 4 bases, and 11 bases lay in between. CDR1 is SGDLS and CDR2 is YYNGEE in the germline V gene. The CDR3 is 14 amino acids. Based on the CDR3 plus reference TRBV9 and TRBJ2-7, the full variable domain is DSGVTQTPKHLITATGQRVTLRCSPRSGDLSVYWYQQSLDQGLQFLIQYYNGEERAKGNILERFSAQQFPDLHSELNLSSLELGDSALYFCASSVGERGYEQYFGPGTRLTVT.

This chain uses TRBV3-1 (or the pseudogene TRBV3-2) with TRBJ2-7; D is possibly TRBD1 (6 bases). The CDR3 totals 14 residues. V dropped 1 base and J dropped 10 bases, with 17 bases sitting between them. Looked up from germline, CDR1 is LGHDT and CDR2 is YNNKEL (reference sequence). The chain's CDR3 is CASSQGTALREQYF. The CDR3 DNA follows: TGTGCCAGCAGCCAAGGGACAGCCCTCCGTGAACAGTACTTC.

V usage is TRBV5-1 and J usage is TRBJ1-1; D ambiguous. Germline lookup yields CDR1 SGHRS and CDR2 YFSETQ. V was trimmed by 2 bases and J by 7 bases, leaving 12 bases between them. The CDR3 consists of 13 residues. The CDR3 DNA reads as TGCGCCAGCAGCTTTCGGGTGGAGGGTGAAGCTTTCTTT. Translated: CASSFRVEGEAFF.